What follows describes a single T cell receptor beta chain. The antigen remains undetermined. This record comes from a study of breast tumors, draining lymph nodes, adjacent tissues. The study, taken as a whole, reports: Tumor repertoires ranked between lymph nodes and nontumor tissue in diversity, with V and J gene preferences.

Trimming removed 4 bases at V and 3 bases at J, with 10 bases between. Looked up from germline, CDR1 is SGHTA and CDR2 is FQGNSA. The CDR3 loop spans 15 amino acids. TCRdb called the multiplex PCR reads again in MiXCR, with one record for every CDR3 protein. Counted here are 23,000 or so distinct CDR3 sequences, 64% occurring once; the ten biggest clones make up around 21%. This TCR came from a female donor with breast cancer. Some clones in this sample may be carry-over from other donors' samples. Sequenced material: tumor-adjacent breast tissue. The chain carries TRBV7-2 and TRBJ2-6; unclear D gene. This CDR3 is CASSSRVGGANVLTF. The CDR3 region has the DNA TGTGCCAGCAGCTCCCGTGTGGGTGGGGCCAACGTCCTGACTTTC.